The next 3 T cell receptor beta chains were all read from a single sample in a study of shared clonotypes between healthy human individuals. Some clones are missing from TCRdb's copy, which holds only in-frame ones; the method was immunoSEQ multiplex PCR. The sample includes around 940,000 clones, around three quarters of them seen just once. The material sequenced was memory CD4+ T cells sorted from blood. Noted subset: CD45RA-negative fraction. The receptors derive from a man aged 18 to 29 in good health.

This chain links TRBV11-1 with TRBJ2-1; a weak D match, TRBD1 (5 bases). The ends were cut back, 5 bases at V and 4 bases at J, with 12 bases in the middle. The CDR3 length is 14 residues. Germline values: CDR1 SGHAT, CDR2 FQDESV (reference sequence). As DNA, the CDR3 is TGTGCCAGCAGCCGCGGACAAATTTACAATGAGCAGTTCTTC. Protein product: CASSRGQIYNEQFF.

The chain recombines TRBV19 with TRBJ2-7, with D perhaps TRBD1 (5 bases). Germline V gives CDR1 LNHDA, CDR2 SQIVND (reference sequence). This CDR3 has 15 amino acids. Trimming took 6 bases from V and 7 from J, leaving 22 bases between them. The CDR3 spells CASRDIRRTTEEQYF. In DNA form, the CDR3 reads TGTGCCAGTAGGGACATAAGGCGAACTACGGAGGAGCAGTACTTC.

In the case of this clone: The same CDR3 also results from other DNA sequences found in this sample. The chain has TRBV7-2 and TRBJ1-2, with D unclear. Between the trimmed V and J ends, which lost 1 base and 2 bases, there was a span of 8 bases. Germline CDR1 reads SGHTA; CDR2 reads FQGNSA. The CDR3 covers 14 residues. The CDR3 spells CASSLGLGNYGYTF. The CDR3 DNA sequence: TGTGCCAGCAGCTTAGGATTAGGGAACTATGGCTACACCTTC.